This section outlines one TCR beta chain sequence together with its context. The CDR3 has 15 amino acids. Germline-derived CDR1 and CDR2 are LNHNV and YYDKDF (reference sequence). With 0 bases clipped from V and 3 bases from J, the junction kept 5 bases outside the gene matches. The sample originates from a study of blood T cell repertoires in COVID-19. Turning to the study itself: Acute and convalescent COVID-19 samples came from the United States, Italy and Spain. In each case, the material was cDNA or gDNA derived from T cells, B-cell-depleted T cells, or PBMCs.

Method: immunoSEQ multiplex PCR; TCRdb's copy keeps in-frame clones and lacks some. The data contain fewer than 200,000 clones, roughly nine tenths of them singletons. The chain is built from TRBV15 and TRBJ2-7, with 7 bases aligning to TRBD1. The TCR was taken from a man in his late teens or twenties who had recovered from COVID-19. The sequenced sample was peripheral blood. The CDR3 loop is CATSRDRGQSYEQYF. In nucleotides, the CDR3 is TGTGCCACCAGCAGAGATCGGGGACAGAGCTACGAGCAGTACTTC. The full variable domain, completed using reference TRBV15 and TRBJ2-7, is DAMVIQNPRYQVTQFGKPVTLSCSQTLNHNVMYWYQQKSSQAPKLLFHYYDKDFNNEADTPDNFQSRRPNTSFCFLDIRSPGLGDTAMYLCATSRDRGQSYEQYFGPGTRLTVT.